These 13 T cell receptor beta chains came from one sample sequenced in a study of blood T cell repertoires in COVID-19. This table comes from immunoSEQ multiplex PCR, and its TCRdb copy is limited to in-frame clones, with some not included. The top ten hold less than 4.5% of the sample, which has fewer than 400,000 clones, 80% to 90% seen once. The sample consisted of PBMCs or T cells enriched from blood (not recorded which). These receptors were taken from a young man who had recovered from COVID-19.

This clone has more than one count but fewer than ten. The rearrangement uses TRBV2 and TRBJ1-5, with a possible D match to TRBD1 (5 bases). This CDR3 contains 14 residues. CDR1 is SNHLY, CDR2 FYNNEI, per germline. V lost 8 bases, J lost 6 bases, and 17 bases lay in between. CDR3 loop: CASSRDGGAQPQHF. CDR3 in DNA: TGTGCCAGCTCCCGGGACGGAGGGGCTCAGCCCCAGCATTTT.

The chain has TRBV29-1 and TRBJ2-1, with D perhaps matching TRBD2 (7 bases). The V end lost 6 bases, the J end lost 5 bases, and 20 bases lay between the germline ends. The CDR3 totals 15 residues. The V gene's germline CDR1 is SQVTM and CDR2 ANQGSEA. For the CDR3, the DNA is TGCAGCGTGAAAAATAGGGGGGGTCCGAACAATGAGCAGTTCTTC. Its protein product is CSVKNRGGPNNEQFF.

V gene TRBV25-1 combines with J gene TRBJ2-5, with a tentative D call TRBD1 (6 bases). The CDR3 has 16 amino acids. V lost 1 base and J 4 bases, leaving 16 bases between the germline ends. The germline CDR1 and CDR2 sequences are MGHDK and SYGVNS. CDR3 loop: CASSESQGIYGETQYF. In DNA form, the CDR3 reads TGTGCCAGCAGTGAATCCCAGGGGATTTACGGAGAGACCCAGTACTTC.

This sequence joins TRBV6-5 and TRBJ2-5, with 11 nucleotides matching TRBD1. V dropped 6 bases and J dropped 9; count of bases not matched to a gene: 12. CDR1 MNHEY and CDR2 SVGAGI come from the germline V gene. There are 15 residues in the CDR3. The CDR3 coding sequence is TGTGCCAGCAGCTTCGGGACAGGGGGAGGGGAGGCCCAGTACTTC. It translates to CASSFGTGGGEAQYF.

This chain links TRBV28 with TRBJ2-1, with 12 positions matching TRBD1. V lost 4 bases and J lost 6; bases outside the gene matches: 10. Germline V CDR1 and CDR2: MDHEN, SYDVKM. The CDR3 has 17 amino acids. CDR3 nucleotides: TGTGCCAGCAGTTATAGTGGGGGGGACAGGGGGCTCAATGAGCAGTTCTTC. This codes for CASSYSGGDRGLNEQFF.

The gene calls are TRBV7-9 and TRBJ2-5, with no clear D. This CDR3 spans 13 amino acids. Trimming stripped 5 bases from V and 4 bases from J, with 11 bases between. Germline loops: CDR1 SEHNR, CDR2 FQNEAQ (reference sequence). DNA for the CDR3: TGTGCCAGCAGCCCAATTTCACTAGAGACCCAGTACTTC. Translating it yields CASSPISLETQYF.

V usage is TRBV27 and J usage is TRBJ1-2; 8 positions match TRBD1. From germline, CDR1 is MNHEY and CDR2 SMNVEV (reference sequence). The ends lost 1 base at V and 4 bases at J; junction bases unmatched: 11. This CDR3 comprises 17 residues. The CDR3 loop reads CASSLYYAPGQAYGYTF. Here the CDR3 DNA reads TGTGCCAGCAGTTTATACTACGCTCCGGGACAGGCCTATGGCTACACCTTC.

The chain has TRBV21-1 and TRBJ2-1; TRBD1, the table's D call, lacks a check against the DNA. TRBV21-1 is noted as a pseudogene. This CDR3 is built from 17 residues. The CDR3 sequence: CASSPDRESAKGNEQFF. In DNA form, the CDR3 reads TGTGCCAGCAGCCCGGACAGGGAGTCAGCGAAGGGCAATGAGCAGTTCTTC.

This chain connects TRBV13 to TRBJ2-1, with D uncertain. V gave up 4 bases and J gave up 2 bases, with 3 bases separating them. The germline V gene has CDR1 PRHDT and CDR2 FYEKMQ (reference sequence). This CDR3 is 12 amino acids long. The DNA for the CDR3 is TGTGCCAGCAGCTACACCTACAATGAGCAGTTCTTC. It translates to CASSYTYNEQFF. The whole variable domain, remainder taken from reference TRBV13 and TRBJ2-1, is AAGVIQSPRHLIKEKRETATLKCYPIPRHDTVYWYQQGPGQDPQFLISFYEKMQSDKGSIPDRFSAQQFSDYHSELNMSSLELGDSALYFCASSYTYNEQFFGPGTRLTVL.

The rearrangement uses TRBV6-1 and TRBJ1-1; 9 bases are a match to TRBD1. Germline V gene data show CDR1 as MNHNS and CDR2 as SASEGT. After removal of 1 base from V and 5 bases from J, the junction contained 11 bases not matched to a gene. The CDR3 covers 17 residues. The CDR3 region is CASSEETRYRGQTEAFF. The CDR3 region has the DNA TGTGCCAGCAGTGAAGAGACGAGATACAGGGGGCAAACTGAAGCTTTCTTT.

This clone was seen only a few times. This chain uses TRBV7-9 with TRBJ1-1, with 8 positions matching TRBD1. Trimming took 1 base from V and 6 from J; bases not matched to a gene: 4. The CDR3 has 14 amino acids. From germline, CDR1 is SEHNR and CDR2 FQNEAQ (reference sequence). CDR3: CASSLEGQGAEAFF. The CDR3 DNA sequence: TGTGCCAGCAGCTTAGAAGGACAGGGTGCTGAAGCTTTCTTT. Combining the CDR3 with reference TRBV7-9 and TRBJ1-1 gives the whole variable domain DTGVSQNPRHKITKRGQNVTFRCDPISEHNRLYWYRQTLGQGPEFLTYFQNEAQLEKSRLLSDRFSAERPKGSFSTLEIQRTEQGDSAMYLCASSLEGQGAEAFFGQGTRLTVV.

CDR3 amino acids: CASSLGYIPMNYEQYF. CDR3 nucleotides: TGTGCCAGCAGCTTGGGATACATTCCGATGAACTACGAGCAGTACTTC. The V and J genes are TRBV5-5 and TRBJ2-7; D not resolved. Trimming removed 0 bases from V and 3 bases from J, with 16 bases in between. The CDR3 has 16 amino acids. The germline V gene has CDR1 SGHKS and CDR2 YYEKEE (reference sequence).

This chain connects TRBV4-1 to TRBJ2-1; 12 bases are shared with TRBD2. V trimming: 4 bases; J trimming: 6 bases; junction bases outside the gene matches: 4. The V gene's germline CDR1 is MGHRA and CDR2 YSYEKL. The CDR3 consists of 15 residues. The CDR3: CASSPGLAGLNEQFF. The CDR3 nucleotides read TGCGCCAGCAGCCCGGGACTAGCGGGCCTCAATGAGCAGTTCTTC.